These T cell receptor beta chains were read from a single sample in a study of T cell responses to AZD1222 COVID-19 vaccine. The repertoire was sequenced with immunoSEQ multiplex PCR; TCRdb's copy has only in-frame clones and lacks some. The table records roughly 99,000 clones, about 85% of them present only once. Sample: peripheral blood, taken 28 days after the second AZD1222 dose. The receptors shown here come from an adult who received the AZD1222 COVID-19 vaccine. The CDR3 runs from the conserved cysteine through the conserved F or W. Fields, in order: J gene, V gene, CDR3 protein.

j_call: TRBJ1-4; v_call: TRBV25-1; cdr3_aa: CASRETGLSEKLFF
j_call: TRBJ1-1; v_call: TRBV24-1; cdr3_aa: CATSDTRRASEAFF
j_call: TRBJ1-1; v_call: TRBV2; cdr3_aa: CASRPRDLRPFF
j_call: TRBJ2-7; v_call: TRBV7-8; cdr3_aa: CASSLAGRGGLIYEQYF
j_call: TRBJ2-5; v_call: TRBV27; cdr3_aa: CATLSLSATSQAETQYF
j_call: TRBJ2-7; v_call: TRBV6-5; cdr3_aa: CASSYTRGGEQYF
j_call: TRBJ2-2; v_call: TRBV9; cdr3_aa: CASSVGGDTGELFF
j_call: TRBJ2-1; v_call: TRBV7-6; cdr3_aa: CASSYTPLDHNEQFF
j_call: TRBJ1-2; v_call: TRBV12-3/TRBV12-4; cdr3_aa: CASTAIRAGGYTF
j_call: TRBJ2-3; v_call: TRBV11-1; cdr3_aa: CASSRGTSGSTDTQYF
j_call: TRBJ1-4; v_call: TRBV30; cdr3_aa: CAWDRADEKLFF
j_call: TRBJ2-1; v_call: TRBV3-1/TRBV3-2; cdr3_aa: CASSSQGNNEQFF
j_call: TRBJ2-7; v_call: TRBV5-5; cdr3_aa: CASSLIAQENYEQYF
j_call: TRBJ1-6; v_call: TRBV14; cdr3_aa: CASSQEQNNSPLHF
j_call: TRBJ1-2; v_call: TRBV12-3/TRBV12-4; cdr3_aa: CASSPEGYGYTF
j_call: TRBJ1-6; v_call: TRBV7-8; cdr3_aa: CASSLSGGSYNSPLHF
j_call: TRBJ1-1; v_call: TRBV4-1; cdr3_aa: CASSQDRAVPFRGNTEAFF
j_call: TRBJ1-4; v_call: TRBV19; cdr3_aa: CASSIGQSDGEKLFF
j_call: TRBJ2-5; v_call: TRBV6-2/TRBV6-3; cdr3_aa: CASSYQRGRETQYF
j_call: TRBJ2-5; v_call: TRBV4-3; cdr3_aa: CASSQGRHGPGAQYF